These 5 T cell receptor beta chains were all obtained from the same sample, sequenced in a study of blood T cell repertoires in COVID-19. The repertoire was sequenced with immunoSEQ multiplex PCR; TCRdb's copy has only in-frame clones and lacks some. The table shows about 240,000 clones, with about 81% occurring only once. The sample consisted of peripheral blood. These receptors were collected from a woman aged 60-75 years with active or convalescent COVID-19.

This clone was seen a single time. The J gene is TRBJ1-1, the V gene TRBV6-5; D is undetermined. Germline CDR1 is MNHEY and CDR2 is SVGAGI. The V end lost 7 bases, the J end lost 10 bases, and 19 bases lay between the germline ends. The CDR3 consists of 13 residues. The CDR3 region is CASMRANGPPAFF. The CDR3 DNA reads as TGTGCCAGCATGCGGGCAAACGGCCCTCCAGCTTTCTTT.

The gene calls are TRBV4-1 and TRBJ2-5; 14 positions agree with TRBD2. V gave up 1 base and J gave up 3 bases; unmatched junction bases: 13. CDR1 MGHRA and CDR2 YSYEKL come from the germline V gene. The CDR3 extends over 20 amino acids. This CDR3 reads CASSQVRGTSGGRAEETQYF. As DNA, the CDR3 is TGCGCCAGCAGCCAAGTTCGCGGGACTAGCGGGGGCCGCGCGGAAGAGACCCAGTACTTC.

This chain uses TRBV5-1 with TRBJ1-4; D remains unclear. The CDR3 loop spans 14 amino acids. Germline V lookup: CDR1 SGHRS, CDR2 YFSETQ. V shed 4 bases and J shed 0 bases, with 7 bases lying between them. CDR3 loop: CASSPSSTNEKLFF. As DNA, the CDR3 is TGCGCCAGCAGCCCTAGTTCAACTAATGAAAAACTGTTTTTT.

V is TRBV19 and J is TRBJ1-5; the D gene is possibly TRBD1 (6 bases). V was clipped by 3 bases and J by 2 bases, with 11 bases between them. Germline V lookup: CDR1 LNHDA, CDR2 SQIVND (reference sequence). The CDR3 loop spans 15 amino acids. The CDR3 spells CASSMDSTGNQPQHF. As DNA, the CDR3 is TGTGCCAGTAGTATGGACAGTACGGGCAATCAGCCCCAGCATTTT.

The CDR3 loop reads CASSTASGGAWEQYF. The CDR3, as DNA: TGTGCCAGTAGTACGGCTAGCGGGGGGGCTTGGGAGCAGTACTTC. The V call is TRBV19, the J call TRBJ2-7, with TRBD2 matching 12 bases. J was trimmed by 7 bases and V by 4 bases; bases with no gene match: 8. The CDR3 consists of 15 residues. Germline V gene sequence: CDR1 LNHDA, CDR2 SQIVND (reference sequence).